These 20 T cell receptor beta chains were all obtained from the same sample, sequenced in a study of blood T cells in healthy people across ages. Through a sample-barcoded 5' primer and a J-beta primer mix, a second PCR was run for roughly 7 to 12 cycles. TCRdb recomputed calls from the 5' RACE reads with MiXCR, one row per CDR3 protein. The table records around 940,000 distinct CDR3 sequences, approximately 50% of them present only once. The specimen sequenced was blood. The source of these receptors is a woman aged 55-70 years in good health.

For the CDR3, the DNA is TGTGCCAGTAATGAGGGAGCCTATGGCTACACCTTC. It is translated as CASNEGAYGYTF. The chain has TRBV19 and TRBJ1-2, with D unresolved. CDR3 size: 12 residues. From germline, CDR1 is LNHDA and CDR2 SQIVND (reference sequence). V was clipped by 7 bases and J by 4 bases, with 10 bases between them.

The rearrangement uses TRBV7-9 and TRBJ1-2; perhaps TRBD1 as D (5 bases). The CDR3 contains 15 residues. V lost 1 base and J 6 bases, leaving 15 bases between the germline ends. In germline, CDR1 is SEHNR, CDR2 FQNEAQ (reference sequence). CDR3 in amino acids: CASSLVARGAHGYTF. CDR3 bases: TGTGCCAGCAGCTTAGTCGCTCGCGGGGCTCATGGCTACACCTTC.

This clonotype was found a few times. The CDR3 reads CASSPLSRFEQYF. The CDR3 nucleotides are TGTGCCAGCAGTCCCCTCAGTCGTTTCGAGCAGTACTTC. The J gene is TRBJ2-7, the V gene TRBV28; D call uncertain. This CDR3 region has 13 residues. The germline V and J ends were trimmed by 5 bases and 6 bases, with 14 bases remaining between them. Germline CDR1 reads MDHEN; CDR2 reads SYDVKM.

For this clonotype: One junction end disagrees with the germline gene, perhaps due to a read error. The J gene is TRBJ2-5, the V gene TRBV28; 8 bases are shared with TRBD2. CDR1 is MDHEN and CDR2 is SYDVKM in the germline V gene. This CDR3 is 18 amino acids long. The CDR3 here is CAGSSLKGSGILGETQYF. Here the CDR3 DNA reads TGTGCCGGCAGTTCCCTGAAGGGTAGCGGGATCCTTGGGGAGACCCAGTACTTC.

V gene TRBV4-1 combines with J gene TRBJ2-7; TRBD2 matches 7 bases. CDR1 is MGHRA, CDR2 YSYEKL, per germline. The CDR3 length is 12 residues. Trimming removed 5 bases from V and 6 bases from J; junction bases left unmatched: 4. The CDR3 loop is CASSTIAGEQYF. The CDR3, as DNA: TGCGCCAGCAGCACCATAGCGGGCGAGCAGTACTTC.

The chain combines TRBV20-1 with TRBJ2-3; D perhaps matches TRBD1 (6 bases). This CDR3 is 13 amino acids long. The germline V and J ends were trimmed by 1 base and 3 bases, with 8 bases remaining between them. CDR1 is DFQATT and CDR2 is SNEGSKA in the germline V gene (reference sequence). The CDR3 sequence: CSARGTGTDTQYF. The CDR3 nucleotides read TGCAGTGCTAGAGGTACAGGGACAGATACGCAGTATTTT.

The sample holds one count of this clonotype. J is TRBJ1-1 and V is TRBV7-8; D remains ambiguous. The CDR3 is made up of 17 amino acids. V gave up 3 bases and J gave up 1 base, with 18 bases separating them. Germline V gene data show CDR1 as SGHVS and CDR2 as FQNEAQ. Written as DNA, the CDR3 is TGTGCCAGCAGCTTCGCGATGGCCGAGCAGTGGAACACTGAAGCTTTCTTT. As protein: CASSFAMAEQWNTEAFF.

The CDR3 loop reads CSVEARSLGNTEAFF. In DNA, the CDR3 is TGCAGCGTTGAAGCCCGCAGCCTCGGGAACACTGAAGCTTTCTTT. The rearrangement links TRBV29-1 to TRBJ1-1; D is unresolved. V was shortened by 1 base and J by 1 base, with 13 bases between the two germline ends. CDR3 length: 15 residues. CDR1 and CDR2 from the germline V gene are SQVTM and ANQGSEA.

V and J are TRBV7-2 and TRBJ1-2; the D is unclear. CDR1 and CDR2 (germline): SGHTA, FQGNSA. CDR3 size: 15 residues. Between the trimmed V and J ends, which lost 2 bases and 2 bases, there was a span of 12 bases. The CDR3 is CASSLSTATNYGYTF. As DNA, the CDR3 is TGTGCCAGCAGCTTAAGTACGGCTACCAACTATGGCTACACCTTC.

The chain recombines TRBV6-2 or TRBV6-3 with TRBJ2-6, with a possible D match to TRBD1 (5 bases). This CDR3 spans 14 amino acids. Germline CDR1 reads MNHEY; CDR2 reads SVGEGT. The V end lost 6 bases, the J end lost 3 bases, and 9 bases lay between the germline ends. CDR3 DNA: TGTGCCAGCAGAGGGGCAGGTGGGGCCAACGTCCTGACTTTC. Protein: CASRGAGGANVLTF.

This clonotype was counted only a few times. V usage is TRBV20-1 and J usage is TRBJ2-7; D is perhaps TRBD2 (5 bases). The end of the DNA fits TRBJ2-5 better, so the J call may be wrong. This CDR3 is built from 14 residues. Germline V lookup: CDR1 DFQATT, CDR2 SNEGSKA (reference sequence). The chain's CDR3 is CSASKGTSWETQYF. In nucleotides, the CDR3 is TGCAGTGCTAGTAAGGGTACTAGTTGGGAGACCCAGTACTTC.

In the case of this clonotype: A read error may account for a junction end that differs from germline. The chain links TRBV12-3 or TRBV12-4 to TRBJ1-6, with D hard to call. This CDR3 comprises 13 residues. CDR3 amino acids: CASSLVANSSLHF. The DNA of the CDR3 is TGTGCCAGCAGTTTAGTTGCGAATTCATCCCTCCACTTT.

The genes are TRBV6-6 and TRBJ2-3; 10 bases are shared with TRBD1. There are 16 residues in the CDR3. The trim removed 4 bases at V and 1 base at J, leaving 5 bases unmatched. From germline, CDR1 is MNHNY and CDR2 SVGAGI (reference sequence). The chain's CDR3 is CASSSGDRGGTDTQYF. The CDR3 DNA reads TGTGCCAGCAGTTCGGGGGACAGGGGTGGCACAGATACGCAGTATTTT.

This clonotype was seen a few times. This chain uses TRBV27 with TRBJ2-1, with TRBD2 matching over 12 bases. Germline loops: CDR1 MNHEY, CDR2 SMNVEV (reference sequence). There are 13 residues in the CDR3. The junction had 2 bases not matched to a gene; V was cut back by 8 bases and J by 6 bases. The CDR3 DNA follows: TGTGCCAGCGGACTAGCGGGGCCCAATGAGCAGTTCTTC. Translated: CASGLAGPNEQFF.

This clonotype was counted only a few times. The rearrangement links TRBV7-2 to TRBJ1-2; D perhaps matches TRBD1 (5 bases). CDR1 and CDR2 (germline): SGHTA, FQGNSA. The CDR3 is 13 amino acids. Trimming shortened V by 2 bases and J by 6 bases, and 10 bases separated the two germline ends. CDR3 in DNA: TGTGCCAGCAGCTTATTTAGGGGTAATGGCTACACCTTC. Translated: CASSLFRGNGYTF.

This clonotype was seen at least ten times. The chain links TRBV29-1 to TRBJ1-1; 8 nucleotides align to TRBD1. Germline V gene data show CDR1 as SQVTM and CDR2 as ANQGSEA. The CDR3 length is 11 residues. With 7 bases clipped from V and 4 bases from J, the junction kept 2 bases outside the gene matches. The CDR3 nucleotides are TGCAGCGCCAGGGGGCCCACTGAAGCTTTCTTT. Its translation is CSARGPTEAFF.

This clonotype was observed a few times. This sequence joins TRBV20-1 and TRBJ2-7; 7 positions match TRBD2. CDR3 size: 14 residues. Germline lookup yields CDR1 DFQATT and CDR2 SNEGSKA (reference sequence). After removal of 7 bases from V and 6 bases from J, the junction contained 15 bases not matched to a gene. The CDR3 protein is CSVTGLRRVGEQYF. The CDR3 nucleotides are TGCAGTGTAACGGGACTAAGGAGGGTGGGCGAGCAGTACTTC.

This sequence joins TRBV3-1 and TRBJ2-3, with 7 bases aligning to TRBD2. The germline gives CDR1 LGHDT, CDR2 YNNKEL (reference sequence). The CDR3 spans 19 residues. V lost 4 bases to trimming and J lost 7 bases; unmatched junction nucleotides: 23. CDR3 region: CASSPLGPGRRERPYTQYF. The CDR3 DNA reads TGTGCCAGCAGCCCCTTGGGCCCTGGTAGGCGGGAGAGACCTTATACGCAGTATTTT.

Written as DNA, the CDR3 is TGTGCCAGCAGCATCAGTCACTCCTACGAGCAGTACTTC. Translating gives CASSISHSYEQYF. The chain joins TRBV3-1 to TRBJ2-5, with D unresolved. The closer fit of TRBJ2-7 to the DNA end suggests the J call may be wrong. Looked up from germline, CDR1 is LGHDT and CDR2 is YNNKEL (reference sequence). This CDR3 contains 13 residues.

The chain uses TRBV29-1 and TRBJ2-7, with 11 positions matching TRBD1. CDR1 SQVTM and CDR2 ANQGSEA come from the germline V gene. Trimming removed 6 bases from V and 7 bases from J; junction bases left unmatched: 11. CDR3 length: 14 amino acids. The CDR3, as DNA: TGCAGCGTCCTAGGACAGGGGGCCCGCCGGGAGCAGTACTTC. This codes for CSVLGQGARREQYF.